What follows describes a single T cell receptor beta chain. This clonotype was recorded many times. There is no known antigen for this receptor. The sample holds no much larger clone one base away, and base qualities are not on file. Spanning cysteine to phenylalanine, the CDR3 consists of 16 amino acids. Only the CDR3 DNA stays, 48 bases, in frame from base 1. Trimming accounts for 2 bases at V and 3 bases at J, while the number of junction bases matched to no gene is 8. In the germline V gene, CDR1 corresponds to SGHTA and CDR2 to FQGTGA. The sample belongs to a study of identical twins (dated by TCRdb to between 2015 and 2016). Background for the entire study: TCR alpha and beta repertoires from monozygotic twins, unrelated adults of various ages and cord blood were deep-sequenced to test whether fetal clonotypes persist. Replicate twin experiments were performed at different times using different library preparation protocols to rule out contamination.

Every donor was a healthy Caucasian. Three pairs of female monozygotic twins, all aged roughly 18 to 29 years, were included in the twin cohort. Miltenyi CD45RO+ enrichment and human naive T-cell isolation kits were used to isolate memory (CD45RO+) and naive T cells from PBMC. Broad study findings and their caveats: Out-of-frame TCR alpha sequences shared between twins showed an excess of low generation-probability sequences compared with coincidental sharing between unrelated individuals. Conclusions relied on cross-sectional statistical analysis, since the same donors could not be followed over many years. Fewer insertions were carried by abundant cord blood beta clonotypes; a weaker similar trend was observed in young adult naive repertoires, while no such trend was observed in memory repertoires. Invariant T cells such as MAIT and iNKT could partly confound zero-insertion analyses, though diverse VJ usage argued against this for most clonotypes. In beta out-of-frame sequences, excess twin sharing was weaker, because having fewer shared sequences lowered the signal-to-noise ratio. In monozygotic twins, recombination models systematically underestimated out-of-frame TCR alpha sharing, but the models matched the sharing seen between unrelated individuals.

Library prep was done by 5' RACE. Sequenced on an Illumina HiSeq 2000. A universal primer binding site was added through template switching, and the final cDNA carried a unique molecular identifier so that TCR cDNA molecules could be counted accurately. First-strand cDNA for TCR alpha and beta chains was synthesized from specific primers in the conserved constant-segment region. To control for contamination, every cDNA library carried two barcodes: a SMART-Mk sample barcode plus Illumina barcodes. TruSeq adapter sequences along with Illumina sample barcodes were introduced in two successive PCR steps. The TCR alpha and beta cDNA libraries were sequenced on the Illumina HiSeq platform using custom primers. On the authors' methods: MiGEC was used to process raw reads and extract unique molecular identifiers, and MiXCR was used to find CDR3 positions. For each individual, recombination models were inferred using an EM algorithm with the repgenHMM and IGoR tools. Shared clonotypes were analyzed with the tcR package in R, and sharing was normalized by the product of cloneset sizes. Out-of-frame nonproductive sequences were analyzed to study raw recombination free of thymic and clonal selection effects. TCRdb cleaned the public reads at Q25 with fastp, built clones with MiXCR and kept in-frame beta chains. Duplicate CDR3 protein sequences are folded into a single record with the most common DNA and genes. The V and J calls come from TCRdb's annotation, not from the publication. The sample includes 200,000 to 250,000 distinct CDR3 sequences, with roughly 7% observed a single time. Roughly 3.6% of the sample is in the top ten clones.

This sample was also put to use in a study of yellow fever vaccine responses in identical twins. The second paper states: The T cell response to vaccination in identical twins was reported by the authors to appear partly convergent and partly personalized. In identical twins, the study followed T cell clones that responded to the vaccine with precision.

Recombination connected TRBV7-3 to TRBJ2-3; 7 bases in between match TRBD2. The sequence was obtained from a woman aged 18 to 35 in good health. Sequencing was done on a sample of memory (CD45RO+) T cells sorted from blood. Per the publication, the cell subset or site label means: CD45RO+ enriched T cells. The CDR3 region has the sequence CASSLQGGSITDTQYF. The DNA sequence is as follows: TGTGCCAGCAGCTTACAAGGCGGGAGTATAACAGATACGCAGTATTTT.